The clone carrying this T cell receptor beta chain has only one observation. The V gene lost 4 bases and the J gene lost 2 bases, with 12 bases spanning the gap. The CDR3 consists of 15 residues. The germline gives CDR1 LGHNA, CDR2 YSLEER. This specimen belongs to a study of radiation and T cells in renal cell carcinoma. Sequencing was performed with immunoSEQ multiplex PCR; in TCRdb, only in-frame clones are kept and a portion is missing. Here the sample spans 150,000 or so clones, around 89% being singletons. Sample time point: baseline pretreatment blood. Treatment in this sample: 15 Gy SBRT to primary tumor, nephrectomy 4 weeks later.

The rearrangement joins TRBV4-3 to TRBJ2-1; a possible D gene is TRBD2 (6 bases). Sequences were derived from blood, sampled from a patient whose treatment included radiotherapy and nephrectomy. The sequence was obtained from a woman between 65 and 79 years old with renal cell carcinoma. The DNA for the CDR3 is TGCGCCAGCAGCCGGGTAGCGGCTACCTACAATGAGCAGTTCTTC. This codes for CASSRVAATYNEQFF.